The 9 T cell receptor beta chains listed next were all sequenced from one sample in a study of T cell responses to AZD1222 COVID-19 vaccine. The repertoire was sequenced with immunoSEQ multiplex PCR; TCRdb's copy has only in-frame clones and lacks some. The repertoire consists of around 140,000 clones, with 85% to 95% occurring once and the leading ten covering approximately 12%. The material was peripheral blood, obtained after recovery from COVID-19. These receptors were taken from an adult who had recovered from COVID-19.

The J gene is TRBJ1-6, the V gene TRBV27; 7 bases line up with TRBD1. With 0 bases clipped from V and 7 bases from J, the junction kept 6 bases outside the gene matches. CDR1 and CDR2 (germline): MNHEY, SMNVEV (reference sequence). The CDR3 has 16 residues. The CDR3 loop reads CASSLSEGGRNSPLHF. CDR3 bases: TGTGCCAGCAGTTTATCGGAAGGGGGCAGGAATTCACCCCTCCACTTT.

V gene TRBV27 combines with J gene TRBJ2-7; 9 positions match TRBD1. The V segment lost 5 bases and the J segment 4 bases; nucleotides outside the gene matches: 6. Germline-derived CDR1 and CDR2 are MNHEY and SMNVEV (reference sequence). There are 14 residues in the CDR3. CDR3 in amino acids: CASSNRGRGYEQYF. Written as DNA, the CDR3 is TGTGCCAGCAGTAACAGGGGGCGCGGGTACGAGCAGTACTTC.

The CDR3 sequence is CASSPGLGTDTQYF. CDR3 nucleotides: TGTGCCAGCAGCCCGGGACTAGGCACAGATACGCAGTATTTT. The chain links TRBV11-2 to TRBJ2-3; TRBD2 matches at 8 bases. Trimming at V came to 5 bases and at J to 1 base, leaving 2 bases not matched to a gene. Germline V lookup: CDR1 SGHAT, CDR2 FQNNGV. The CDR3 runs to 14 residues.

This chain joins TRBV18 and TRBJ2-3, with 9 bases matching TRBD2. CDR1 and CDR2 from the germline V gene are KGHSH and LQKENI. The CDR3 has 15 amino acids. Trimming took 4 bases from V and 6 from J; bases not matched to a gene: 8. CDR3 sequence (DNA): TGTGCCAGCTCACGTACCTTAGCGGGAGAGGATACGCAGTATTTT. Translating it yields CASSRTLAGEDTQYF.

The chain joins TRBV7-9 to TRBJ2-1; TRBD2 aligns across 13 bases. This CDR3 has 18 residues. Germline assignment: CDR1 SEHNR and CDR2 FQNEAQ (reference sequence). Trimming took 5 bases from V and 5 from J; bases not matched to a gene: 12. CDR3 in amino acids: CASSKPTGLAGHNNEQFF. CDR3 coding DNA: TGTGCCAGCAGCAAACCTACGGGACTAGCGGGACATAACAATGAGCAGTTCTTC.

The chain joins TRBV10-3 to TRBJ1-4; a weak D match, TRBD1 (6 bases). Trimming removed 3 bases at V and 0 bases at J, with 11 bases between. The CDR3 has 16 residues. The germline CDR1 and CDR2 sequences are ENHRY and SYGVKD. In DNA, the CDR3 is TGTGCCATCAGTGAAACAGGGCTTGCAACTAATGAAAAACTGTTTTTT. This sequence encodes CAISETGLATNEKLFF.

The gene calls are TRBV13 and TRBJ2-5; D may be TRBD2 (5 bases). There are 15 residues in the CDR3. Trimming took off 3 bases at V and 1 base at J, with 12 bases between the two ends. The germline CDR1 and CDR2 sequences are PRHDT and FYEKMQ (reference sequence). CDR3 loop: CASSFGGGFQETQYF. For the CDR3, the DNA is TGTGCCAGCAGCTTCGGAGGAGGCTTCCAAGAGACCCAGTACTTC.

This chain connects TRBV5-5 to TRBJ2-1; D not certain. The germline CDR1 and CDR2 sequences are SGHKS and YYEKEE (reference sequence). Trimming pared 1 base from V and 0 bases from J, leaving 14 bases between. This CDR3 region has 17 residues. The CDR3 sequence is CASSLRWEISSYNEQFF. CDR3 DNA sequence: TGTGCCAGCAGCTTGAGGTGGGAAATCAGCTCCTACAATGAGCAGTTCTTC.

This chain links TRBV7-9 with TRBJ1-4; D possibly corresponds to TRBD1 (5 bases). The CDR3 is 14 residues long. Germline values: CDR1 SEHNR, CDR2 FQNEAQ (reference sequence). Trimming stripped 6 bases from V and 7 bases from J, with 15 bases between. In DNA form, the CDR3 reads TGTGCCAGCAGGGGGGAAGGGGTTTCTGAAAAACTGTTTTTT. Translating gives CASRGEGVSEKLFF.